This T cell receptor (beta chain) comes out of a study of blood T cells in healthy people across ages. General study results and limits: In these data, TCR beta diversity tracked strongly with naive T cell percentage.

This clonotype has only one observation. Its specificity is unknown. Extraction yielded at least 6 micrograms of total RNA per sample. A second roughly 7 to 11 cycle PCR used barcoded and J-beta primers. TCRdb re-analysed the 5' RACE reads in MiXCR, keeping a single row per CDR3 protein. Among roughly 1,800,000 distinct CDR3 sequences listed, around 48% were seen once. The V end lost 6 bases, the J end lost 7 bases, and 28 bases lay between the germline ends. This CDR3 is 17 amino acids long. The TCR was taken from a woman aged 40 to 50 in good health. The chain employs TRBV12-3 or TRBV12-4 and TRBJ2-7; D is uncertain. The sample taken for sequencing was blood. The CDR3 coding sequence is TGTGCCAGCAGCAACCGGGTAGCTGGCAGAGGCTACAATGAGCAGTACTTC. It codes for CASSNRVAGRGYNEQYF.